The 13 T cell receptor beta chains below were found in one sample sequenced in a study of cytomegalovirus exposure and HLA in healthy donors. The PCR contained 60 Vbeta and 13 Jbeta primers. The method was immunoSEQ multiplex PCR; TCRdb's version includes in-frame clones alone and lacks a portion of them. The table has 90,000 to 100,000 clones, about 83% seen once. Sequencing input: PBMCs. These receptors originate from a man in his 60s in good health and CMV-seropositive.

This rearrangement joins TRBV5-6 to TRBJ2-1; 12 positions agree with TRBD2. There are 18 residues in the CDR3. From germline, CDR1 is SGHDT and CDR2 YYEEEE. With V trimmed by 4 bases and J by 7 bases, 15 bases remained unmatched. The CDR3 bases are TGTGCCAGCAGCCGTACCACCGGGCTAGCGGGGGGGCTGAATGAGCAGTTCTTC. The encoded protein is CASSRTTGLAGGLNEQFF.

The rearrangement links TRBV7-6 to TRBJ2-2; D may be TRBD2 (7 bases). Between the trimmed V and J ends, which lost 1 base and 5 bases, there was a span of 11 bases. CDR1 and CDR2 from the germline V gene are SGHVS and FNYEAQ. This CDR3 region has 15 residues. Here the CDR3 DNA reads TGTGCCAGCAGCTTAGGGGGGGGCCAGACCGGGGAGCTGTTTTTT. Protein product: CASSLGGGQTGELFF.

The V and J genes are TRBV11-2 and TRBJ2-7; TRBD1 agrees at 11 bases. Trimming took 5 bases from V and 2 from J; bases not matched to a gene: 2. The CDR3 runs 14 residues. Germline CDR1 SGHAT, CDR2 FQNNGV. The CDR3 DNA sequence: TGTGCCAGCAGCCGGACAGGGGGCACCTACGAGCAGTACTTC. It translates to CASSRTGGTYEQYF.

The chain has TRBV7-3 and TRBJ1-6, with unresolved D. The germline V gene has CDR1 SGHTA and CDR2 FQGTGA. Trimming left V 5 bases short and J 7 bases short, with 9 bases between. CDR3 length equals 13 residues. The CDR3 sequence: CASSLSGNSPLHF. As DNA, the CDR3 is TGTGCCAGCAGCCTAAGCGGGAATTCACCCCTCCACTTT.

The chain uses TRBV5-8 and TRBJ2-2; 8 nucleotides match TRBD1. The CDR3 consists of 16 residues. V lost 4 bases to trimming and J lost 3 bases; unmatched junction nucleotides: 8. Germline CDR1 SGHTS, CDR2 YDEGEE. DNA for the CDR3: TGTGCCAGCAGCGTTGACAGGGGCGAGGACACCGGGGAGCTGTTTTTT. It specifies CASSVDRGEDTGELFF.

This chain connects TRBV9 to TRBJ2-1; 7 nucleotides match TRBD1. Germline trimming cut 4 bases from V and 4 bases from J; bases unmatched to any gene: 14. The CDR3 has 17 amino acids. Germline assignment: CDR1 SGDLS and CDR2 YYNGEE. The CDR3 DNA is TGTGCCAGCAGCACGCCCCCGGACAGGCTCACATACAATGAGCAGTTCTTC. This gives the protein CASSTPPDRLTYNEQFF.

The V and J genes are TRBV5-4 and TRBJ2-2; D is uncertain. The CDR3 length is 12 residues. Germline V gene sequence: CDR1 SGHNT, CDR2 YYREEE (reference sequence). Trimming took off 5 bases at V and 6 bases at J, with 8 bases between the two ends. CDR3: CASSFIPGELFF. CDR3 DNA: TGTGCCAGCAGTTTCATTCCCGGGGAGCTGTTTTTT.

The table lists this clone with a few counts. This chain joins TRBV30 and TRBJ1-1; weak D call: TRBD1 (6 bases). This CDR3 contains 15 residues. Germline loops: CDR1 GTSNPN, CDR2 SVGIG (reference sequence). V shed 2 bases and J shed 0 bases, with 13 bases lying between them. This chain's CDR3 is CAWSTRTALNTEAFF. For the CDR3, the DNA is TGTGCCTGGAGTACACGGACAGCCTTGAACACTGAAGCTTTCTTT.

The genes are TRBV7-9 and TRBJ2-1, with TRBD1 as a possible D gene (5 bases). Germline lookup yields CDR1 SEHNR and CDR2 FQNEAQ (reference sequence). This CDR3 is 17 amino acids long. The V end was cut by 4 bases, the J end by 1 base, with 17 bases between. The CDR3 loop is CASSSNFQGGSYNEQFF. CDR3 in DNA: TGTGCCAGCAGCTCAAACTTCCAGGGTGGGTCCTACAATGAGCAGTTCTTC. Full variable domain (rest looked up from reference TRBV7-9 and TRBJ2-1): DTGVSQNPRHKITKRGQNVTFRCDPISEHNRLYWYRQTLGQGPEFLTYFQNEAQLEKSRLLSDRFSAERPKGSFSTLEIQRTEQGDSAMYLCASSSNFQGGSYNEQFFGPGTRLTVL.

As for this clone: Other nucleotide sequences from this sample produce the same CDR3. This rearrangement joins TRBV18 to TRBJ2-5; TRBD2 is a possible D gene (7 bases). V lost 1 base and J lost 1, with 13 bases in between. The CDR3 runs to 16 residues. From germline, CDR1 is KGHSH and CDR2 LQKENI. CDR3 coding DNA: TGTGCCAGCTCACCACTTGGGGCGGGGGCCCAAGAGACCCAGTACTTC. Its translation is CASSPLGAGAQETQYF.

J is TRBJ2-5 and V is TRBV5-1; possibly TRBD1 for D (6 bases). Germline V lookup: CDR1 SGHRS, CDR2 YFSETQ. CDR3 size: 14 residues. The V end lost 5 bases, the J end lost 2 bases, and 13 bases lay between the germline ends. CDR3 nucleotide sequence: TGCGCCAGCAGTCTGGGACACATACAAGAGACCCAGTACTTC. Its protein is CASSLGHIQETQYF.

This chain uses TRBV6-5 with TRBJ1-2; the D gene is possibly TRBD1 (6 bases). Germline V gene lookup returns CDR1 MNHEY and CDR2 SVGAGI. Trimming took 3 bases from V and 4 from J, leaving 12 bases between them. CDR3 length equals 14 residues. The CDR3 nucleotides are TGTGCCAGCAGTTATTCAGGGGTGGTCTATGGCTACACCTTC. It translates to CASSYSGVVYGYTF.

This clone was picked up a small number of times. CDR3 DNA sequence: TGTGCCAGCAGCTTAGGGGGGGCTGGGGCCAACGTCCTGACTTTC. Translating it yields CASSLGGAGANVLTF. The chain has TRBV11-1 and TRBJ2-6; D perhaps matches TRBD2 (6 bases). Germline CDR1 and CDR2: SGHAT and FQDESV (reference sequence). V lost 1 base and J lost 2, with 6 bases in between. The CDR3 extends over 15 amino acids.